This TCR beta chain was identified during a study of blood T cell repertoires in COVID-19. Only in-frame clones appear in the TCRdb table, and some are missing; sequencing was by immunoSEQ multiplex PCR. The sample has some 260,000 clones, 80% to 90% seen once. The CDR3 is made up of 13 amino acids. V shed 5 bases, J shed 3 bases, and the junction held 2 bases outside the gene matches. The germline CDR1 and CDR2 sequences are SGHNT and YENEEA. The sequence was obtained from a woman aged 65 to 85 with COVID-19, enrolled during active disease. Material: peripheral blood. The chain is built from TRBV11-3 and TRBJ2-5; 8 bases agree with TRBD2. CDR3 sequence: CASSALAEETQYF. CDR3 in DNA: TGTGCCAGCAGCGCACTAGCGGAAGAGACCCAGTACTTC.